The 26 T cell receptor beta chains below come from one sample, sequenced in a study of blood T cell repertoires in COVID-19. Using immunoSEQ multiplex PCR, the repertoire was profiled, and TCRdb retains in-frame clones only, with some absent. The sample includes 150,000 to 200,000 clones, 85% to 95% of them seen just once. The sample was peripheral blood. The receptor source for this set is a woman aged 50 to 60 with acute or convalescent COVID-19.

The CDR3 DNA follows: TGCGCCAGCAGCCAAGATTTGGGGCGGACAGGGGTCATGTACGAGCAGTACTTC. It yields the protein CASSQDLGRTGVMYEQYF. The rearrangement joins TRBV4-3 to TRBJ2-7; 9 bases are shared with TRBD1. With V trimmed by 0 bases and J by 4 bases, 13 bases remained unmatched. Germline V lookup: CDR1 LGHNA, CDR2 YSLEER. The CDR3 is 18 amino acids.

This chain connects TRBV4-3 to TRBJ2-1, with 10 bases identical to TRBD2. Germline-derived CDR1 and CDR2 are LGHNA and YSLEER. CDR3 length: 16 amino acids. V lost 0 bases and J lost 7; bases outside the gene matches: 6. The CDR3 is CASSQDLAGVWNEQFF. The CDR3 region has the DNA TGCGCCAGCAGCCAAGATCTAGCGGGAGTTTGGAATGAGCAGTTCTTC.

The chain uses TRBV20-1 and TRBJ2-1, with D perhaps TRBD1 (5 bases). Germline V gene sequence: CDR1 DFQATT, CDR2 SNEGSKA (reference sequence). The V end lost 3 bases, the J end lost 2 bases, and 14 bases lay between the germline ends. CDR3 length equals 15 residues. The CDR3 DNA sequence: TGCAGTGCTAGTGATGGGGCAAAGGCCTACAATGAGCAGTTCTTC. Encoded protein: CSASDGAKAYNEQFF.

The genes are TRBV25-1 and TRBJ2-7, with D uncertain. This CDR3 spans 13 amino acids. CDR1 is MGHDK and CDR2 is SYGVNS in the germline V gene. V shed 7 bases and J shed 5 bases, with 15 bases lying between them. The CDR3, as DNA: TGTGCCAGCACCCCCCTCGTGGAGAACGAGCAGTACTTC. Encoded protein: CASTPLVENEQYF.

The chain has TRBV28 and TRBJ1-1; no clear D. The CDR3 is 13 amino acids. Germline CDR1 reads MDHEN; CDR2 reads SYDVKM. V lost 2 bases and J 4 bases, leaving 8 bases between the germline ends. The CDR3 is CASSLQVLTEAFF. DNA for the CDR3: TGTGCCAGCAGTTTACAGGTTCTCACTGAAGCTTTCTTT.

The J gene is TRBJ2-3, the V gene TRBV19; no reliable D call. Trimming removed 4 bases from V and 2 bases from J, with 4 bases in between. CDR1 LNHDA and CDR2 SQIVND come from the germline V gene (reference sequence). This CDR3 is 12 amino acids long. CDR3 residues: CASSTYTDTQYF. The CDR3 region has the DNA TGTGCCAGTAGTACCTACACAGATACGCAGTATTTT.

The V call is TRBV4-1, the J call TRBJ1-2; 7 nucleotides match TRBD1. After removal of 4 bases from V and 1 base from J, the junction contained 12 bases not matched to a gene. From germline, CDR1 is MGHRA and CDR2 YSYEKL. The CDR3 is 17 residues long. For the CDR3, the DNA is TGCGCCAGCAGCCCTTTAGGACAGGCCGGACTTAACTATGGCTACACCTTC. Its translation is CASSPLGQAGLNYGYTF.

The chain joins TRBV5-1 to TRBJ1-1, with TRBD1 as a possible D gene (5 bases). Germline V CDR1 and CDR2: SGHRS, YFSETQ. V gave up 4 bases and J gave up 1 base, with 17 bases separating them. This CDR3 has 16 amino acids. The CDR3 spells CASSILGQGKNTEAFF. As DNA, the CDR3 is TGCGCCAGCAGCATCTTGGGCCAGGGAAAGAACACTGAAGCTTTCTTT.

The rearrangement links TRBV18 to TRBJ1-3, with 10 bases matching TRBD1. Unmatched junction bases numbered 9, after V lost 8 bases and J lost 2 bases. CDR3 length: 16 amino acids. Germline V gene lookup returns CDR1 KGHSH and CDR2 LQKENI. For the CDR3, the DNA is TGTGCCAGCGCGACCCTCGGGACAGGGGCTGGAAACACCATATATTTT. Amino acids: CASATLGTGAGNTIYF.

This clone was seen once. This chain joins TRBV6-6 and TRBJ1-2, with D possibly being TRBD1 (5 bases). Trimming removed 2 bases at V and 4 bases at J, with 17 bases between. This CDR3 is 16 amino acids long. Per germline, CDR1 MNHNY and CDR2 SVGAGI (reference sequence). CDR3 amino acids: CASSYEGVTPSYGYTF. CDR3 nucleotide sequence: TGTGCCAGCAGTTACGAAGGGGTGACCCCCAGCTATGGCTACACCTTC.

The J gene is TRBJ2-7, the V gene TRBV15; D possibly corresponds to TRBD1 (5 bases). With 0 bases removed from V and 3 bases from J, the gap between germline ends came to 12 bases. CDR3 length: 15 residues. CDR1 is LNHNV, CDR2 YYDKDF, per germline (reference sequence). CDR3 in DNA: TGTGCCACCAGCAGAGAAGGGGCAGGCCTCTACGAGCAGTACTTC. Protein: CATSREGAGLYEQYF.

The chain uses TRBV2 and TRBJ2-1, with 7 bases aligning to TRBD2. This CDR3 comprises 10 residues. The germline CDR1 and CDR2 sequences are SNHLY and FYNNEI. The ends lost 7 bases at V and 14 bases at J; junction bases unmatched: 5. The CDR3 DNA reads TGTGCCAGCAACGGGAGGACGAAGTTCTTC. Its protein is CASNGRTKFF.

The chain uses TRBV19 and TRBJ2-2; no clear D. Deletions cut 5 bases from V and 0 bases from J, with 7 bases between. Germline-derived CDR1 and CDR2 are LNHDA and SQIVND (reference sequence). This CDR3 spans 14 amino acids. The CDR3 DNA reads TGTGCCAGTAGTCTCTACCCGAACACCGGGGAGCTGTTTTTT. This sequence encodes CASSLYPNTGELFF. Complete variable domain (other parts from reference TRBV19 and TRBJ2-2): DGGITQSPKYLFRKEGQNVTLSCEQNLNHDAMYWYRQDPGQGLRLIYYSQIVNDFQKGDIAEGYSVSREKKESFPLTVTSAQKNPTAFYLCASSLYPNTGELFFGEGSRLTVL.

CDR3 coding DNA: TGCGCCAGCAGCCCCGGGGGGGTAGAAGGTACGCAGTATTTT. Amino acids: CASSPGGVEGTQYF. The chain joins TRBV5-1 to TRBJ2-3, with 8 bases identical to TRBD2. The CDR3 runs to 14 residues. Trimming removed 4 bases from V and 8 bases from J; junction bases left unmatched: 9. In germline, CDR1 is SGHRS, CDR2 YFSETQ.

This chain uses TRBV20-1 with TRBJ1-2, with D tentatively TRBD1 (6 bases). V was pared by 3 bases and J by 4 bases, with 9 bases between. Germline V gene sequence: CDR1 DFQATT, CDR2 SNEGSKA (reference sequence). There are 12 residues in the CDR3. CDR3 nucleotide sequence: TGCAGTGCTAGTTTACAGGGCTATGGCTACACCTTC. Amino acids: CSASLQGYGYTF.

This clone occurred once. J is TRBJ2-1 and V is TRBV2; 8 nucleotides line up with TRBD2. V lost 11 bases, J lost 4 bases, and 7 bases stayed unmatched. The CDR3 totals 13 residues. Germline-derived CDR1 and CDR2 are SNHLY and FYNNEI. CDR3 sequence (DNA): TGTGCCTTGCGGGGACTAGGGTACAATGAGCAGTTCTTC. This codes for CALRGLGYNEQFF. The complete variable domain, with remaining parts taken from reference TRBV2 and TRBJ2-1, reads EPEVTQTPSHQVTQMGQEVILRCVPISNHLYFYWYRQILGQKVEFLVSFYNNEISEKSEIFDDQFSVERPDGSNFTLKIRSTKLEDSAMYFCALRGLGYNEQFFGPGTRLTVL.

The chain is built from TRBV29-1 and TRBJ1-2; D remains unclear. The ends were cut back, 1 base at V and 8 bases at J, with 8 bases in the middle. The CDR3 length is 11 residues. Germline CDR1 reads SQVTM; CDR2 reads ANQGSEA. In DNA form, the CDR3 reads TGCAGCGTTGAAGGGCAGTTGGGCTACACCTTC. Residues: CSVEGQLGYTF.

CDR3 sequence (DNA): TGTGCCAGTAACCGCAGGGGCACTAATGAGCAGTTCTTC. The encoded protein is CASNRRGTNEQFF. This chain connects TRBV19 to TRBJ2-1; weak D call: TRBD1 (6 bases). The germline V gene encodes CDR1 LNHDA and CDR2 SQIVND (reference sequence). V lost 7 bases to trimming and J lost 7 bases, with 14 bases between them. The CDR3 totals 13 residues.

The chain links TRBV5-1 to TRBJ2-7; weak D call: TRBD1 (5 bases). With 0 bases removed from V and 5 bases from J, the gap between germline ends came to 15 bases. This CDR3 spans 15 amino acids. CDR1 SGHRS and CDR2 YFSETQ come from the germline V gene. The DNA for the CDR3 is TGCGCCAGCAGCTTGGTCAGCCAGGGTCCCAACGAGCAGTACTTC. This sequence encodes CASSLVSQGPNEQYF.

The chain uses TRBV12-5 and TRBJ1-5; weak D call: TRBD1 (5 bases). The CDR3 has 15 amino acids. Trimming removed 1 base from V and 4 bases from J, with 11 bases in between. Germline V CDR1 and CDR2: LGHNT, FRNRAP. The DNA for the CDR3 is TGTGCTAGTGGTTTGGAGAACAGGCCAAATCAGCCCCAGCATTTT. This encodes CASGLENRPNQPQHF.

The V call is TRBV30, the J call TRBJ1-2; D might be TRBD1 (6 bases). The CDR3 covers 14 residues. Trimming cost V 1 base and J 8 bases, with 17 bases left between them. Germline assignment: CDR1 GTSNPN and CDR2 SVGIG (reference sequence). The DNA of the CDR3 is TGTGCCTGGAGTGGAGGGCAGGGGCCAGGAGGCTACACCTTC. Translated, it gives CAWSGGQGPGGYTF.

The chain links TRBV7-8 to TRBJ1-5; 7 bases agree with TRBD1. J was trimmed by 0 bases and V by 5 bases; bases with no gene match: 7. This CDR3 region has 16 residues. Germline V gene lookup returns CDR1 SGHVS and CDR2 FQNEAQ. The CDR3 is CASSEEGAYSNQPQHF. The CDR3 DNA reads as TGTGCCAGCAGCGAGGAGGGGGCCTATAGCAATCAGCCCCAGCATTTT. The variable domain in full, with the rest retrieved from reference TRBV7-8 and TRBJ1-5, is GAGVSQSPRYKVAKRGQDVALRCDPISGHVSLFWYQQALGQGPEFLTYFQNEAQLDKSGLPSDRFFAERPEGSVSTLKIQRTQQEDSAVYLCASSEEGAYSNQPQHFGDGTRLSIL.

This rearrangement joins TRBV4-3 to TRBJ2-5; D unclear. There are 15 residues in the CDR3. Germline CDR1 and CDR2: LGHNA and YSLEER. The V end was cut by 0 bases, the J end by 3 bases, with 11 bases between. The CDR3 reads CASSQDRGSEETQYF. In DNA form, the CDR3 reads TGCGCCAGCAGCCAAGATCGAGGATCCGAAGAGACCCAGTACTTC.

Notes on this clone: Other nucleotide sequences from this sample produce the same CDR3. The chain combines TRBV14 with TRBJ1-6; D might be TRBD1 (6 bases). Germline CDR1 reads SGHDN; CDR2 reads FVKESK. With 0 bases removed from V and 6 bases from J, the gap between germline ends came to 6 bases. The CDR3 spans 14 residues. The CDR3 DNA follows: TGTGCCAGCAGCCAAGAACAGGGTAATTCACCCCTCCACTTT. It encodes CASSQEQGNSPLHF.

The rearrangement links TRBV7-8 to TRBJ1-6; maybe TRBD1 (6 bases). The V gene lost 4 bases and the J gene lost 10 bases, with 20 bases spanning the gap. The CDR3 has 16 amino acids. Germline V gene lookup returns CDR1 SGHVS and CDR2 FQNEAQ. The CDR3: CASSSQGGDKGSPLHF. The CDR3 bases are TGTGCCAGCAGCTCCCAAGGGGGGGATAAAGGATCACCCCTCCACTTT.

The genes are TRBV3-1 (or the pseudogene TRBV3-2) and TRBJ2-7; tentative D call: TRBD2 (6 bases). Germline CDR1 LGHDT, CDR2 YNNKEL (reference sequence). Between the trimmed V and J ends, which lost 1 base and 5 bases, there was a span of 12 bases. CDR3 length: 14 residues. Here the CDR3 reads CASSQGLASDEQYF. CDR3 sequence (DNA): TGTGCCAGCAGCCAAGGACTGGCTAGCGACGAGCAGTACTTC.